This record covers a single TCR beta chain. Its antigen is undetermined. This sample is part of a study of tumor-infiltrating lymphocytes in primary liver carcinoma. Researchers generated TCR beta cDNA from approximately 500 ng of total RNA, relying on a constant-region primer. TCR beta libraries came from three nested multiplex PCR rounds using slightly modified ARM-PCR. TCRdb re-called the multiplex PCR reads with MiXCR, one entry per CDR3 protein. This sample has 95,000 to 100,000 distinct CDR3 sequences; under 70% occur once, and the top ten carry approximately 12%. The source material, about 17-31 mg of unsorted bulk tissue, was used to co-extract RNA and DNA. Study conclusions and caveats: Reduced overlap was seen in tumor-adjacent and tumor-blood pairs versus tumor region pairs.

The sequenced sample was liver tumor tissue from sampling region 2. As for subset: tumor region T2, inferior pole. This TCR was sampled from a woman aged 55-69 years with primary liver carcinoma and hepatitis B virus infection.

The DNA of the CDR3 is TGCAGGATTGAGGCTTACTCGAGGAACACTGAAGCTTTCTTT. This encodes CRIEAYSRNTEAFF. V usage is TRBV29-1 and J usage is TRBJ1-1; D gene uncertain. Per germline, CDR1 SQVTM and CDR2 ANQGSEA. The CDR3 contains 14 residues.